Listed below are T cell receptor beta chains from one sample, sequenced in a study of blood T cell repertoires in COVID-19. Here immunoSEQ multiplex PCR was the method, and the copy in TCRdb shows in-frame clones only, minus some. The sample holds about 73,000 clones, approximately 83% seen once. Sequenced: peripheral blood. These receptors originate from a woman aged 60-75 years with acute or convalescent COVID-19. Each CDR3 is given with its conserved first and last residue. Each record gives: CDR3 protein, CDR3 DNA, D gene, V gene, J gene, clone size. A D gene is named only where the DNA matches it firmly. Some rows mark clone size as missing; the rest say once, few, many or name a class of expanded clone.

CDR3: CASRDRGRSDTEAFF; DNA: TGTGCCAGTAGAGACAGGGGGCGATCGGACACTGAAGCTTTCTTT; D: TRBD1; V: TRBV19; J: TRBJ1-1; size: -
CDR3: CASSQDRTYGYTF; DNA: TGTGCCAGCAGCCAGGACAGGACCTATGGCTACACCTTC; D: TRBD1; V: TRBV11-2; J: TRBJ1-2; size: few
CDR3: CASSRAGGREAFF; DNA: TGTGCCAGTAGTAGGGCAGGGGGAAGAGAAGCTTTCTTT; D: TRBD1; V: TRBV19; J: TRBJ1-1; size: -
CDR3: CASSSRLGEKLFF; DNA: TGTGCCAGCAGCTCTCGCCTAGGTGAAAAACTGTTTTTT; D: -; V: TRBV6-1; J: TRBJ1-4; size: once
CDR3: CASSLVTGGYSSDQPQHF; DNA: TGTGCCAGCAGCTTGGTCACAGGGGGCTATTCCTCCGACCAGCCCCAGCATTTT; D: TRBD1; V: TRBV5-8; J: TRBJ1-5; size: -
CDR3: CASRIQYTGELFF; DNA: TGTGCCAGCAGGATCCAGTACACCGGGGAGCTGTTTTTT; D: -; V: TRBV12-3/TRBV12-4; J: TRBJ2-2; size: once
CDR3: CASSSRATLNYGYTF; DNA: TGTGCCAGCAGCTCCAGGGCCACCCTTAACTATGGCTACACCTTC; D: -; V: TRBV5-4; J: TRBJ1-2; size: -
CDR3: CASSTQEDEQYF; DNA: TGTGCCAGCAGTACTCAAGAGGACGAGCAGTACTTC; D: -; V: TRBV2; J: TRBJ2-7; size: -
CDR3: CASAVLAGQGAGNTIYF; DNA: TGTGCCAGCGCCGTCCTGGCGGGACAGGGGGCTGGAAACACCATATATTTT; D: TRBD1; V: TRBV5-5; J: TRBJ1-3; size: -
CDR3: CASSQDFRGNTEAFF; DNA: TGTGCCAGCAGCCAAGATTTCAGGGGGAACACTGAAGCTTTCTTT; D: -; V: TRBV4-2; J: TRBJ1-1; size: few
CDR3: CASSPPRGGNSYEQYF; DNA: TGTGCCAGCTCACCACCTAGGGGCGGGAACTCCTACGAGCAGTACTTC; D: -; V: TRBV18; J: TRBJ2-7; size: once
CDR3: CASSFRESPYNEQFF; DNA: TGTGCCAGCAGCTTTCGGGAGTCTCCCTACAATGAGCAGTTCTTC; D: -; V: TRBV9; J: TRBJ2-1; size: -
CDR3: CASSLQGTNEKLFF; DNA: TGTGCCAGCAGCTTACAGGGAACTAATGAAAAACTGTTTTTT; D: -; V: TRBV7-2; J: TRBJ1-4; size: few
CDR3: CASSETGTRSDTQYF; DNA: TGCGCCAGCAGCGAGACCGGGACTAGATCAGATACGCAGTATTTT; D: TRBD2; V: TRBV5-1; J: TRBJ2-3; size: -
CDR3: CASSQTTTGGYTF; DNA: TGTGCCAGCAGCCAAACCACGACAGGCGGCTACACCTTC; D: -; V: TRBV5-6; J: TRBJ1-2; size: -
CDR3: CASTNAGQGYGYTF; DNA: TGTGCCAGCACCAACGCAGGACAGGGCTATGGCTACACCTTC; D: TRBD1; V: TRBV7-8; J: TRBJ1-2; size: -
CDR3: CARSKHPQVHSYNEQFF; DNA: TGTGCCAGAAGTAAGCACCCTCAGGTCCACTCCTACAATGAGCAGTTCTTC; D: -; V: TRBV5-3; J: TRBJ2-1; size: -
CDR3: CASSTGPNAGEQYF; DNA: TGTGCCAGCAGCACCGGGCCCAACGCGGGCGAGCAGTACTTC; D: -; V: TRBV9; J: TRBJ2-7; size: -
CDR3: CASSLDGTGGSGANVLTF; DNA: TGCGCCAGCAGCTTGGATGGGACAGGGGGCTCTGGGGCCAACGTCCTGACTTTC; D: TRBD1; V: TRBV5-1; J: TRBJ2-6; size: -
CDR3: CASSPTLGAFF; DNA: TGTGCCAGTAGTCCCACCCTCGGAGCTTTCTTT; D: -; V: TRBV19; J: TRBJ1-1; size: -
CDR3: CASSRTSGIYEQYF; DNA: TGTGCCAGCAGTAGGACTAGCGGGATCTACGAGCAGTACTTC; D: TRBD2; V: TRBV6-6; J: TRBJ2-7; size: -
CDR3: CASSVGGGVTEAFF; DNA: TGTGCCAGCAGCGTAGGTGGAGGGGTCACTGAAGCTTTCTTT; D: -; V: TRBV9; J: TRBJ1-1; size: -
CDR3: CASRFRDSHNQPQHF; DNA: TGTGCCAGTAGGTTCCGGGACAGCCACAATCAGCCCCAGCATTTT; D: TRBD1; V: TRBV19; J: TRBJ1-5; size: -
CDR3: CASSKAGGPADTQYF; DNA: TGTGCCAGCTCTAAGGCGGGGGGGCCGGCGGATACGCAGTATTTT; D: TRBD2; V: TRBV18; J: TRBJ2-3; size: -
CDR3: CASSYAENTEAFF; DNA: TGTGCCAGCAGTTACGCGGAAAACACTGAAGCTTTCTTT; D: -; V: TRBV6-5; J: TRBJ1-1; size: few
CDR3: CASQETGTSYEQYF; DNA: TGCGCCAGCCAAGAGACAGGAACTTCCTACGAGCAGTACTTC; D: -; V: TRBV5-1; J: TRBJ2-7; size: -
CDR3: CASSQVAGGTEAFF; DNA: TGTGCCAGCAGCCAAGTCGCCGGGGGCACTGAAGCTTTCTTT; D: -; V: TRBV3-1/TRBV3-2; J: TRBJ1-1; size: -
CDR3: CSVTGTVTSGGTDTQYF; DNA: TGCAGCGTTACTGGGACAGTCACCTCAGGGGGCACAGATACGCAGTATTTT; D: TRBD1; V: TRBV29-1; J: TRBJ2-3; size: -
CDR3: CASSPPAWTGVTEAFF; DNA: TGTGCCAGCAGTCCCCCGGCGTGGACAGGCGTTACTGAAGCTTTCTTT; D: TRBD1; V: TRBV27; J: TRBJ1-1; size: -
CDR3: CASSVERGNQPQHF; DNA: TGTGCCAGCAGTGTGGAGCGGGGCAATCAGCCCCAGCATTTT; D: -; V: TRBV2; J: TRBJ1-5; size: few
CDR3: CASSSRGGRAFRNLHF; DNA: TGTGCCAGCAGCTCCCGAGGGGGCAGAGCCTTCCGAAACCTCCACTTT; D: TRBD1; V: TRBV7-9; J: TRBJ1-6; size: -
CDR3: CASSPRTNYGYTF; DNA: TGTGCCAGCAGCCCCAGAACTAACTATGGCTACACCTTC; D: -; V: TRBV7-2; J: TRBJ1-2; size: -